A selection of T cell receptor beta chains follows, all from one sample in a study of blood T cell repertoires in COVID-19. Produced via immunoSEQ multiplex PCR; TCRdb's table is partial and in-frame only. The sample has 85,000 to 120,000 clones, 70% to 75% seen once. Sequenced material: peripheral blood. These TCRs come from a human donor with acute or convalescent COVID-19. The donor label of this sample is uncertain. The CDR3 runs from the conserved cysteine through the conserved F or W. The order of the fields is D gene, J gene, V gene, clone size, CDR3 protein, CDR3 DNA. A D gene is named only where the DNA matches it firmly. Clone sizes are given selectively: once, few, many, or a class where the clone is expanded.

-	TRBJ2-4	TRBV6-5	-	CASRSATWAKNIQYF	TGTGCCAGCAGGTCCGCCACATGGGCCAAAAACATTCAGTACTTC
TRBD2	TRBJ2-3	TRBV4-2	-	CASSQDLTSSGGGDTQYF	TGTGCCAGCAGCCAAGATTTAACCTCTAGCGGGGGTGGGGATACGCAGTATTTT
-	TRBJ1-2	TRBV6-5	once	CASRRGGNYGYTF	TGTGCCAGCAGGAGGGGGGGAAACTATGGCTACACCTTC
-	TRBJ1-2	TRBV7-9	-	CASSGKLRVSGYGYTF	TGTGCCAGCAGCGGAAAACTCAGGGTATCAGGCTATGGCTACACCTTC
TRBD1	TRBJ2-7	TRBV27	-	CASSRDRGPGEQYF	TGTGCCAGCAGTCGGGACAGGGGGCCTGGCGAGCAGTACTTC
-	TRBJ1-2	TRBV7-9	-	CASTRGEANYGYTF	TGTGCCAGCACCAGAGGCGAAGCTAACTATGGCTACACCTTC
TRBD1	TRBJ1-2	TRBV6-5	-	CASSWDRGDYGYTF	TGTGCCAGCAGTTGGGACAGGGGGGACTATGGCTACACCTTC
-	TRBJ1-4	TRBV7-2	-	CASSLTGLSNEKLFF	TGTGCCAGCAGCTTAACAGGCCTTTCTAATGAAAAACTGTTTTTT
TRBD1	TRBJ1-2	TRBV6-5	-	CASSYGDRSSTGYTF	TGTGCCAGCAGTTACGGGGACAGGTCCTCTACGGGCTACACCTTC
-	TRBJ1-1	TRBV7-3	-	CASSEKGVGPKNTEAFF	TGTGCCAGCAGCGAAAAGGGGGTGGGCCCGAAGAACACTGAAGCTTTCTTT
-	TRBJ2-7	TRBV11-2	few	CASSWGLSYEQYF	TGTGCCAGCAGCTGGGGACTTTCCTACGAGCAGTACTTC
-	TRBJ1-5	TRBV27	-	CASSQTANSNQPQHF	TGTGCCAGCAGCCAGACAGCAAATAGCAATCAGCCCCAGCATTTT
-	TRBJ1-5	TRBV19	-	CASSINIPGVANQPQHF	TGTGCCAGTAGTATTAACATCCCAGGGGTCGCCAATCAGCCCCAGCATTTT
-	TRBJ2-5	TRBV7-6	-	CASSQEGETQYF	TGTGCCAGCAGCCAGGAGGGAGAGACCCAGTACTTC
-	TRBJ1-2	TRBV3-1/TRBV3-2	-	CASSQDPRGLYGYTF	TGTGCCAGCAGCCAAGACCCCAGGGGCCTCTATGGCTACACCTTC
TRBD1	TRBJ1-2	TRBV28	-	CASRGDRIYGYTF	TGTGCCAGCAGAGGGGACAGGATCTATGGCTACACCTTC
TRBD2	TRBJ2-2	TRBV7-3	-	CASSPAGSTGELFF	TGTGCCAGCAGCCCAGCGGGGTCCACCGGGGAGCTGTTTTTT
TRBD2	TRBJ2-3	TRBV6-5	few	CASSYGRLAGGDTQYF	TGTGCCAGCAGTTACGGAAGACTAGCGGGGGGAGATACGCAGTATTTT
-	TRBJ1-3	TRBV14	-	CASSQGKAAVGRPSSGNTIYF	TGTGCCAGCAGCCAAGGGAAGGCCGCTGTTGGCAGGCCGAGCTCTGGAAACACCATATATTTT
TRBD1	TRBJ1-6	TRBV11-2	-	CASSSRTGSFYNSPLHF	TGTGCCAGCAGCTCCCGGACAGGGAGCTTCTATAATTCACCCCTCCACTTT
TRBD2	TRBJ2-1	TRBV19	-	CASSMLAGGYNEQFF	TGTGCCAGTAGTATGCTAGCGGGGGGATACAATGAGCAGTTCTTC
-	TRBJ1-2	TRBV7-9	-	CASSLTRDNYGYTF	TGTGCCAGCAGCTTAACCAGGGATAACTATGGCTACACCTTC